This passage covers 12 T cell receptor beta chains from one sample sequenced in a study of blood T cell repertoires in COVID-19. Only in-frame clones appear in the TCRdb table, and some are missing; sequencing was by immunoSEQ multiplex PCR. This table holds around 210,000 clones, roughly nine tenths found once. Sequencing was performed on peripheral blood. The receptor set was obtained from a woman in her 70s with acute or convalescent COVID-19.

This clone was counted once. V and J are TRBV7-2 and TRBJ2-1; 13 bases align to TRBD2. Per germline, CDR1 SGHTA and CDR2 FQGNSA. The CDR3 is made up of 18 amino acids. The ends lost 0 bases at V and 10 bases at J; junction bases unmatched: 12. CDR3: CASSLATSGGAYKHEQFF. CDR3 bases: TGTGCCAGCAGCTTAGCTACTAGCGGGGGGGCCTACAAGCACGAGCAGTTCTTC.

The chain is built from TRBV7-2 and TRBJ2-1; 9 positions match TRBD2. With 5 bases clipped from V and 0 bases from J, the junction kept 2 bases outside the gene matches. The CDR3 totals 15 residues. Germline V gives CDR1 SGHTA, CDR2 FQGNSA. Written as DNA, the CDR3 is TGTGCCAGCAGCCGTAGCGGGAGCTCCTACAATGAGCAGTTCTTC. Its protein product is CASSRSGSSYNEQFF.

This clone turned up a few times. The V gene is TRBV27, the J gene TRBJ2-1, with a possible D match to TRBD2 (7 bases). Trimming removed 6 bases from V and 4 bases from J, with 28 bases in between. The CDR3 has 19 residues. The germline V gene has CDR1 MNHEY and CDR2 SMNVEV (reference sequence). CDR3 residues: CASSHRARGVGQKYNEQFF. The CDR3 DNA follows: TGTGCCAGCAGCCACAGAGCTCGGGGGGTTGGACAGAAGTACAATGAGCAGTTCTTC.

The CDR3 DNA reads as TGTGCCAGCAGCCTCCAAGACAGGGATGAAAAACTGTTTTTT. It codes for CASSLQDRDEKLFF. J is TRBJ1-4 and V is TRBV5-6, with 7 nucleotides matching TRBD1. The CDR3 runs 14 residues. V dropped 4 bases and J dropped 6; count of bases not matched to a gene: 6. The germline CDR1 and CDR2 sequences are SGHDT and YYEEEE.

The chain is built from TRBV4-2 and TRBJ2-2; D possibly corresponds to TRBD2 (6 bases). This CDR3 has 14 residues. V lost 3 bases to trimming and J lost 4 bases, with 9 bases between them. Germline V gene sequence: CDR1 LGHNA, CDR2 YNFKEQ. The CDR3: CASSQETSTGELFF. For the CDR3, the DNA is TGTGCCAGCAGCCAGGAGACTAGCACCGGGGAGCTGTTTTTT.

The rearrangement joins TRBV6-5 to TRBJ2-3, with unresolved D. Germline CDR1 MNHEY, CDR2 SVGAGI. V was pared by 8 bases and J by 0 bases, with 15 bases between. The CDR3 has 15 amino acids. The CDR3 region has the DNA TGTGCCAGCCGAAATCACAAATTCAGCACAGATACGCAGTATTTT. Its protein is CASRNHKFSTDTQYF.

The chain uses TRBV29-1 and TRBJ1-2; D is uncertain. CDR1 and CDR2 from the germline V gene are SQVTM and ANQGSEA. This CDR3 has 11 amino acids. V was trimmed by 1 base and J by 5 bases, leaving 5 bases between them. CDR3 amino acids: CSVEGEYGYTF. Here the CDR3 DNA reads TGCAGCGTTGAAGGGGAGTATGGCTACACCTTC.

The chain combines TRBV29-1 with TRBJ1-2; D not resolved. The CDR3 has 12 residues. Trimming stripped 4 bases from V and 6 bases from J, with 12 bases between. CDR1 is SQVTM, CDR2 ANQGSEA, per germline. The CDR3 nucleotides read TGCAGCGTTGGTTTTGAGGGCCATGGCTACACCTTC. The encoded protein is CSVGFEGHGYTF. The full variable domain, rest sourced from reference TRBV29-1 and TRBJ1-2, is SAVISQKPSRDICQRGTSLTIQCQVDSQVTMMFWYRQQPGQSLTLIATANQGSEATYESGFVIDKFPISRPNLTFSTLTVSNMSPEDSSIYLCSVGFEGHGYTFGSGTRLTVV.

This clone was observed a few times. The genes are TRBV5-1 and TRBJ2-7; 12 bases map to TRBD2. CDR1 and CDR2 from the germline V gene are SGHRS and YFSETQ. V dropped 3 bases and J dropped 2; count of bases not matched to a gene: 3. CDR3 length: 15 residues. The CDR3 sequence is CASSSGLAGTYEQYF. The CDR3 nucleotides read TGCGCCAGCAGCTCGGGACTAGCGGGTACCTACGAGCAGTACTTC.

The gene calls are TRBV2 and TRBJ1-1, with D perhaps matching TRBD1 (5 bases). This CDR3 comprises 14 residues. Germline loops: CDR1 SNHLY, CDR2 FYNNEI. Trimming took 3 bases from V and 0 from J, leaving 8 bases between them. CDR3 nucleotide sequence: TGTGCCAGCAGTGAGAGACAGATGAACACTGAAGCTTTCTTT. Translating it yields CASSERQMNTEAFF.

Comment on this clone: Other DNA variants within this sample encode the same CDR3. The chain uses TRBV27 and TRBJ1-6, with D maybe TRBD1 (6 bases). In germline, CDR1 is MNHEY, CDR2 SMNVEV (reference sequence). The CDR3 is made up of 14 amino acids. V dropped 5 bases and J dropped 8 bases, with 13 bases sitting between them. DNA of the CDR3: TGTGCCAGCAGTCCCAGGGGTAGGGATTCACCCCTCCACTTT. Its protein is CASSPRGRDSPLHF.

The chain couples TRBV6-2 or TRBV6-3 to TRBJ1-2; D perhaps matches TRBD1 (5 bases). CDR1 and CDR2 from the germline V gene are MNHEY and SVGEGT. The CDR3 contains 14 residues. Trimming took 0 bases from V and 2 from J, leaving 7 bases between them. In DNA form, the CDR3 reads TGTGCCAGCAGTTACTCGACAGAAAACTATGGCTACACCTTC. Its protein product is CASSYSTENYGYTF.